This is a list of T cell receptor beta chains from one sample in a study of monozygotic twins with inflammatory bowel disease. TCRdb reprocessed the 5' RACE reads, keeping one entry per CDR3 protein, no DNA. This repertoire includes approximately 330,000 distinct CDR3 sequences. Source material: blood. The receptor set was obtained from a human donor with ulcerative colitis or Crohn's disease, or a healthy co-twin of an affected twin (not recorded which). Each CDR3 is given with its conserved first and last residue. Each record gives: J gene, CDR3 length, V gene, CDR3 protein.

TRBJ1-1	17	TRBV18	CASLVSRQIQGYTEAFF
TRBJ1-2	12	TRBV12-2	CASRGDLYGYTF
TRBJ1-2	19	TRBV4-1	CASSQENFGALAEGNGYTF
TRBJ2-3	14	TRBV5-1	CASSYSISTDTQYF
TRBJ2-2	19	TRBV10-3	CAISLRNISGKVGTGELFF
TRBJ2-2	14	TRBV29-1	CSVGAGLNTGELFF
TRBJ2-7	13	TRBV5-4	CASSTGDRYEQYF
TRBJ1-5	17	TRBV7-9	CASSRTGTGFFNQPQHF
TRBJ2-7	18	TRBV5-1	CASSLAKGLAGVSYEQYF
TRBJ2-3	16	TRBV7-9	CASSLVALGGTDTQYF
TRBJ2-2	16	TRBV5-1	CASSSGTSGNTGELFF
TRBJ2-7	18	TRBV5-1	CASSLTSGDRWSSYEQYF
TRBJ2-2	15	TRBV7-9	CASSFRAGRTGELFF
TRBJ1-2	16	TRBV6-1	CASSWGTGTGSYGYTF
TRBJ1-6	15	TRBV5-1	CASSSSGGGDSPLHF
TRBJ2-7	13	TRBV12-3/TRBV12-4	CASSPGSATEQYF
TRBJ2-1	13	TRBV12-3/TRBV12-4	CASRSRTYNEQFF
TRBJ2-7	14	TRBV4-2	CASSQELGRAEQYF
TRBJ2-2	16	TRBV6-2/TRBV6-3	CASSYGQLTNTGELFF
TRBJ2-3	13	TRBV20-1	CSASGGAIDTQYF
TRBJ1-2	12	TRBV19	CASLLEGSGYTF
TRBJ1-2	18	TRBV4-1	CASSQVLAGGASYYGYTF